Sequencing of this T cell receptor beta chain was carried out in a study of OX40 agonist ivuxolimab in advanced cancers. Sequencing used immunoSEQ multiplex PCR; TCRdb keeps in-frame clones, though not all of them. The sample shows tens of thousands of clones, 85% to 90% of them seen only once. CDR3 length: 15 amino acids. The germline gives CDR1 SGHTA, CDR2 FQGNSA. V lost 5 bases, J lost 7 bases, and 12 bases stayed unmatched. The sequenced sample was CD4+ or CD8+ T cells sorted from blood, obtained in a trial of the OX40 agonist ivuxolimab. The clonotype was recovered from an adult with an advanced solid tumor such as melanoma, head and neck, liver or kidney cancer. The chain combines TRBV7-2 with TRBJ2-5; the match to TRBD1 covers 8 bases. The CDR3 spells CASSASGQGGGTQYF. The CDR3 nucleotides are TGTGCCAGCAGCGCCTCCGGACAGGGCGGTGGGACCCAGTACTTC.